Given below is one T cell receptor (beta chain) in context. This sample was taken from a study of control samples from healthy donors and cancer patients. CDR3 length equals 16 residues. Unmatched junction bases numbered 7, after V lost 2 bases and J lost 8 bases. CDR1 and CDR2 (germline): KGHDR, SFDVKD. TCRdb's table, derived via immunoSEQ multiplex PCR, lists solely in-frame clones and lacks some. The sample consists of roughly 80,000 clones, roughly nine tenths of them appearing once. The sequencing sample was made of blood. The TCR sequence derives from a man aged 50 or older in good health. The genes are TRBV24-1 and TRBJ2-1, with TRBD2 identical over 11 bases. CDR3 nucleotide sequence: TGTGCCACCAGTGATTCTCGGCTAGCGGGGGGTGATGAGCAGTTCTTC. Translated, it gives CATSDSRLAGGDEQFF.